One sample yielded the 10 T cell receptor beta chains listed below, sequenced in a study of blood T cell repertoires in COVID-19. Here immunoSEQ multiplex PCR was the method, and the copy in TCRdb shows in-frame clones only, minus some. The sample gives about 200,000 clones, about 85% of which show up once; about 5% is in the top ten. The sequenced material came from peripheral blood. These TCRs come from a woman of 80 years or more with acute or convalescent COVID-19.

The chain uses TRBV29-1 and TRBJ2-1; TRBD1 is a possible D gene (6 bases). Germline values: CDR1 SQVTM, CDR2 ANQGSEA. The length of the CDR3 is 15 residues. Trimming removed 6 bases from V and 3 bases from J, with 18 bases in between. The CDR3 sequence: CSVPDSLFNYNEQFF. CDR3 nucleotides: TGCAGCGTCCCGGACAGTCTTTTTAACTACAATGAGCAGTTCTTC.

This clone was seen more than once but under ten times. The chain recombines TRBV9 with TRBJ2-7; no reliable D call. Germline CDR1 is SGDLS and CDR2 is YYNGEE. The CDR3 sequence is 13 residues long. V lost 0 bases to trimming and J lost 3 bases, with 7 bases between them. CDR3 in DNA: TGTGCCAGCAGCGTAGCCCTCAGCTACGAGCAGTACTTC. Translation gives CASSVALSYEQYF.

The genes are TRBV10-3 and TRBJ1-1; D is uncertain. The CDR3 extends over 13 amino acids. CDR1 ENHRY and CDR2 SYGVKD come from the germline V gene. V was clipped by 0 bases and J by 3 bases, with 5 bases between them. CDR3 protein: CAISESADTEAFF. Written as DNA, the CDR3 is TGTGCCATCAGTGAGTCGGCAGACACTGAAGCTTTCTTT.

On this clone itself: A junction boundary mismatches the germline segment, possibly from a read error. V usage is TRBV7-7 and J usage is TRBJ2-1; 16 nucleotides align to TRBD2. The germline CDR1 and CDR2 sequences are SSHAT and FNYEAQ (reference sequence). This CDR3 has 16 amino acids. The CDR3 loop is CASSPGVGLAGGNQFF. The CDR3 DNA is TGTGCTAGCAGCCCCGGGGTGGGACTAGCGGGAGGGAATCAGTTCTTC.

V gene TRBV24-1 combines with J gene TRBJ1-5, with 7 bases lining up with TRBD1. The CDR3 is 15 residues long. Germline trimming cut 7 bases from V and 5 bases from J; bases unmatched to any gene: 10. Per germline, CDR1 KGHDR and CDR2 SFDVKD. Here the CDR3 DNA reads TGTGCCACCAGCCCCTCTGGGACAGCGGATCAGCCCCAGCATTTT. Protein product: CATSPSGTADQPQHF.

The chain combines TRBV30 with TRBJ2-7, with 9 nucleotides matching TRBD1. The CDR3 has 14 amino acids. Germline assignment: CDR1 GTSNPN and CDR2 SVGIG (reference sequence). Trimming at V came to 7 bases and at J to 1 base, leaving 8 bases not matched to a gene. The CDR3 DNA sequence: TGTGCCTCCGCGGCGGGACAGGGATCCTACGAGCAGTACTTC. It codes for CASAAGQGSYEQYF.

The chain employs TRBV5-8 and TRBJ1-4; a possible D gene is TRBD1 (6 bases). The CDR3 contains 15 residues. The V gene lost 4 bases and the J gene lost 7 bases, with 17 bases spanning the gap. The germline gives CDR1 SGHTS, CDR2 YDEGEE. Written as DNA, the CDR3 is TGTGCCAGCAGCCCATGGGGGGGGCCAGGTGAAAAACTGTTTTTT. Translation gives CASSPWGGPGEKLFF. The full variable domain, with the rest looked up from reference TRBV5-8 and TRBJ1-4, is EAGVTQSPTHLIKTRGQQATLRCSPISGHTSVYWYQQALGLGLQFLLWYDEGEERNRGNFPPRFSGRQFPNYSSELNVNALELEDSALYLCASSPWGGPGEKLFFGSGTQLSVL.

The chain employs TRBV6-2 or TRBV6-3 and TRBJ2-2; 10 bases match TRBD2. The CDR3 loop spans 19 amino acids. Germline CDR1 reads MNHEY; CDR2 reads SVGEGT. V lost 4 bases to trimming and J lost 4 bases; unmatched junction nucleotides: 15. The CDR3 sequence: CASSWSGGALLRGTGELFF. The CDR3 DNA follows: TGTGCCAGCAGTTGGAGCGGGGGGGCGCTCCTCAGAGGCACCGGGGAGCTGTTTTTT.

This chain links TRBV2 with TRBJ1-2; perhaps TRBD1 as D (5 bases). The CDR3 is made up of 13 amino acids. Germline V gives CDR1 SNHLY, CDR2 FYNNEI. The V end lost 8 bases, the J end lost 4 bases, and 14 bases lay between the germline ends. Written as DNA, the CDR3 is TGTGCCAGCGGGGGGACCGGGGGCTATGGCTACACCTTC. Its translation is CASGGTGGYGYTF.

This chain links TRBV15 with TRBJ1-2, with TRBD1 identical over 9 bases. The length of the CDR3 is 15 residues. V shed 2 bases and J 7 bases; nucleotides not matched to a gene: 8. CDR1 is LNHNV and CDR2 is YYDKDF in the germline V gene (reference sequence). The CDR3 region is CATSRTGTGWSGYTF. The DNA for the CDR3 is TGTGCCACCAGCAGAACAGGGACAGGGTGGTCTGGCTACACCTTC.